A selection of T cell receptor beta chains follows, all from one sample in a study of CD8 T cells in ankylosing spondylitis. TCRdb re-called the 5' RACE reads with MiXCR, one entry per CDR3 protein. This table holds around 540,000 distinct CDR3 sequences, about an eighth found once. The sequencing sample was made of blood, either unsorted or a sorted T cell fraction (not recorded which). Receptors were obtained from a male donor with ankylosing spondylitis. CDR3s include the opening cysteine and the closing phenylalanine or tryptophan. D genes are given only for firm matches. Size is stated for part of the rows, as once, few or many counts, or as a class when the clone is expanded.

CDR3aa: CASSLLPGRQETQYF
CDR3nt: TGCGCCAGCAGCTTGCTGCCAGGGAGACAAGAGACCCAGTACTTC
j_gene: TRBJ2-5
d_gene: -
abundance: -
v_gene: TRBV5-1

CDR3aa: CASSQTPEPNTGELFF
CDR3nt: TGTGCCAGCAGCCAGACTCCGGAACCTAACACCGGGGAGCTGTTTTTT
j_gene: TRBJ2-2
d_gene: -
abundance: -
v_gene: TRBV4-2

CDR3aa: CASTETGGGNTIYF
CDR3nt: TGTGCCAGCACCGAGACAGGGGGTGGAAACACCATATATTTT
j_gene: TRBJ1-3
d_gene: TRBD1
abundance: few
v_gene: TRBV13

CDR3aa: CSGALGSPHEQFF
CDR3nt: TGCAGTGGGGCGTTGGGGAGCCCACATGAGCAGTTCTTC
j_gene: TRBJ2-1
d_gene: -
abundance: -
v_gene: TRBV20-1

CDR3aa: CAISAGTVGETQYF
CDR3nt: TGTGCCATCAGCGCCGGGACAGTGGGTGAGACCCAGTACTTC
j_gene: TRBJ2-5
d_gene: TRBD1
abundance: -
v_gene: TRBV10-3

CDR3aa: CASSQGSLSGAVWEQFF
CDR3nt: TGTGCCAGCAGCCAAGGATCCCTCTCGGGAGCGGTTTGGGAGCAGTTCTTC
j_gene: TRBJ2-1
d_gene: -
abundance: few
v_gene: TRBV14

CDR3aa: CAIKAGEGTDTQYF
CDR3nt: TGTGCCATCAAAGCGGGAGAAGGAACAGATACGCAGTATTTT
j_gene: TRBJ2-3
d_gene: TRBD2
abundance: many
v_gene: TRBV10-3

CDR3aa: CSAMPHRERSNQPQHF
CDR3nt: TGCAGTGCTATGCCCCATAGGGAGCGGAGCAATCAGCCCCAGCATTTT
j_gene: TRBJ1-5
d_gene: -
abundance: -
v_gene: TRBV20-1

CDR3aa: CASTTWVPGTDTQYF
CDR3nt: TGTGCCAGCACCACATGGGTCCCCGGCACAGATACGCAGTATTTT
j_gene: TRBJ2-3
d_gene: -
abundance: -
v_gene: TRBV7-8

CDR3aa: CASKTEGNSPLHF
CDR3nt: TGTGCCAGCAAAACTGAGGGGAATTCACCCCTCCACTTT
j_gene: TRBJ1-6
d_gene: -
abundance: few
v_gene: TRBV2

CDR3aa: CASSEGRTQETQYF
CDR3nt: TGTGCCAGCAGTGAAGGACGGACCCAAGAGACCCAGTACTTC
j_gene: TRBJ2-5
d_gene: -
abundance: -
v_gene: TRBV2

CDR3aa: CASSHWGTSDYEQYF
CDR3nt: TGTGCCAGCTCTCACTGGGGGACTAGCGACTACGAGCAGTACTTC
j_gene: TRBJ2-7
d_gene: TRBD2
abundance: -
v_gene: TRBV27

CDR3aa: CASSQPGSGNTIYF
CDR3nt: TGTGCCAGCAGCCAACCGGGCTCTGGAAACACCATATATTTT
j_gene: TRBJ1-3
d_gene: -
abundance: -
v_gene: TRBV3-1

CDR3aa: CSARRGAQYF
CDR3nt: TGCAGTGCTAGACGGGGGGCGCAGTATTTT
j_gene: TRBJ2-3
d_gene: TRBD2
abundance: -
v_gene: TRBV20-1

CDR3aa: CASSLVGTGAVVGYGYTF
CDR3nt: TGTGCCAGCAGCTTAGTCGGGACAGGTGCCGTCGTCGGCTATGGCTACACCTTC
j_gene: TRBJ1-2
d_gene: TRBD1
abundance: few
v_gene: TRBV11-2

CDR3aa: CSVEGTVVKAFF
CDR3nt: TGCAGCGTTGAGGGGACAGTAGTTAAAGCTTTCTTT
j_gene: TRBJ1-1
d_gene: TRBD1
abundance: few
v_gene: TRBV29-1

CDR3aa: CSATPRWSEKLFF
CDR3nt: TGCAGTGCTACTCCTCGATGGAGTGAAAAACTGTTTTTT
j_gene: TRBJ1-4
d_gene: -
abundance: -
v_gene: TRBV20-1

CDR3aa: CASSPGMGDVDTQYF
CDR3nt: TGTGCCAGCTCACCTGGCATGGGGGACGTGGATACGCAGTATTTT
j_gene: TRBJ2-3
d_gene: -
abundance: -
v_gene: TRBV18

CDR3aa: CASSQDRVPSGTQYF
CDR3nt: TGTGCCAGCAGCCAAGATCGAGTCCCCAGCGGGACCCAGTACTTC
j_gene: TRBJ2-5
d_gene: -
abundance: many
v_gene: TRBV3-1

CDR3aa: CSVAAGLAHSYNEQFF
CDR3nt: TGCAGCGTCGCCGCGGGACTAGCGCACTCCTACAATGAGCAGTTCTTC
j_gene: TRBJ2-1
d_gene: TRBD2
abundance: few
v_gene: TRBV29-1

CDR3aa: CSASDTGYGYTF
CDR3nt: TGCAGCGCCAGCGACACAGGCTATGGCTACACCTTC
j_gene: TRBJ1-2
d_gene: -
abundance: -
v_gene: TRBV29-1

CDR3aa: CASSSDIYNEQFF
CDR3nt: TGTGCCAGCAGCTCGGACATTTACAATGAGCAGTTCTTC
j_gene: TRBJ2-1
d_gene: -
abundance: many
v_gene: TRBV5-5

CDR3aa: CASREGNSEKLFF
CDR3nt: TGTGCCAGCAGGGAGGGTAATAGCGAAAAACTGTTTTTT
j_gene: TRBJ1-4
d_gene: -
abundance: -
v_gene: TRBV12-3/TRBV12-4

CDR3aa: CASFREGRYNEQFF
CDR3nt: TGTGCCAGCTTTCGGGAGGGCCGCTACAATGAGCAGTTCTTC
j_gene: TRBJ2-1
d_gene: TRBD2
abundance: few
v_gene: TRBV7-9

CDR3aa: CASSNHRGANVLTF
CDR3nt: TGTGCCAGCAGCAACCACAGGGGAGCCAACGTCCTGACTTTC
j_gene: TRBJ2-6
d_gene: TRBD1
abundance: many
v_gene: TRBV12-3/TRBV12-4

CDR3aa: CASSSRQGSQPQHF
CDR3nt: TGTGCCAGCAGCTCGAGACAGGGGAGTCAGCCCCAGCATTTT
j_gene: TRBJ1-5
d_gene: TRBD1
abundance: -
v_gene: TRBV7-2

CDR3aa: CSVGLAPRVDTQYF
CDR3nt: TGCAGTGTCGGACTAGCCCCCAGGGTAGATACGCAGTATTTT
j_gene: TRBJ2-3
d_gene: TRBD2
abundance: -
v_gene: TRBV20-1

CDR3aa: CASSSARAGNTIYF
CDR3nt: TGTGCCAGCAGCTCGGCCAGGGCTGGAAACACCATATATTTT
j_gene: TRBJ1-3
d_gene: -
abundance: -
v_gene: TRBV3-1

CDR3aa: CASRRRTSGSMEDTQYF
CDR3nt: TGCGCCAGCAGACGTAGGACTAGCGGGAGTATGGAGGATACGCAGTATTTT
j_gene: TRBJ2-3
d_gene: TRBD2
abundance: -
v_gene: TRBV5-1

CDR3aa: CASSRPGRRVEKLFF
CDR3nt: TGTGCCAGCAGCCGACCGGGACGAAGAGTCGAAAAACTGTTTTTT
j_gene: TRBJ1-4
d_gene: -
abundance: few
v_gene: TRBV7-9

CDR3aa: CASTSGGNTEAFF
CDR3nt: TGTGCCAGCACCTCGGGGGGGAACACTGAAGCTTTCTTT
j_gene: TRBJ1-1
d_gene: -
abundance: -
v_gene: TRBV11-3

CDR3aa: CATSNRRYGYTF
CDR3nt: TGTGCCACCAGCAATCGACGGTATGGCTACACCTTC
j_gene: TRBJ1-2
d_gene: -
abundance: few
v_gene: TRBV15

CDR3aa: CASSKDGNTEAFF
CDR3nt: TGTGCCAGCAGCAAAGACGGGAACACTGAAGCTTTCTTT
j_gene: TRBJ1-1
d_gene: -
abundance: many
v_gene: TRBV7-2

CDR3aa: CASTVGTTNTEAFF
CDR3nt: TGCGCCAGCACAGTTGGGACGACTAACACTGAAGCTTTCTTT
j_gene: TRBJ1-1
d_gene: -
abundance: few
v_gene: TRBV5-1

CDR3aa: CAFLRGGGGEAFF
CDR3nt: TGTGCCTTCCTTCGTGGGGGGGGAGGTGAAGCTTTCTTT
j_gene: TRBJ1-1
d_gene: -
abundance: -
v_gene: TRBV30

CDR3aa: CASSPGLAGGGEQYF
CDR3nt: TGTGCCAGCAGCCCTGGACTAGCGGGAGGGGGCGAGCAGTACTTC
j_gene: TRBJ2-7
d_gene: TRBD2
abundance: -
v_gene: TRBV12-3/TRBV12-4